These T cell receptor beta chains were read from a single sample in a study of blood T cell repertoires in COVID-19. Clones were sequenced by immunoSEQ multiplex PCR, and TCRdb holds only the in-frame ones, with some missing. This sample has 150,000 to 200,000 clones, with 60% to 80% found just once. Sequenced: peripheral blood. The origin of the receptors is a woman in her 70s with acute or convalescent COVID-19. Both conserved end residues are part of each CDR3. The D gene is left open where the match is weak. Clone size is shown for a subset of rows, as once, few, many or a class of expanded clone.

V,J,size,D,DNA,CDR3
TRBV14,TRBJ1-2,NA,TRBD1,TGTGCCAGCAGCCCCACAGGGGAAGGAGGCTACACCTTC,CASSPTGEGGYTF
TRBV9,TRBJ1-1,NA,TRBD1,TGTGCCAGCAGCGTCCCTAAGGGGGCGGTCACTGAAGCTTTCTTT,CASSVPKGAVTEAFF
TRBV4-1,TRBJ1-2,NA,NA,TGCGCCAGCAGCCAAGATGCCGGCGGGCTCTATGGCTACACCTTC,CASSQDAGGLYGYTF
TRBV7-6,TRBJ2-5,NA,TRBD1,TGTGCCAGCAGCCCAACGACAGGGACCCAAGAGACCCAGTACTTC,CASSPTTGTQETQYF
TRBV25-1,TRBJ2-1,NA,NA,TGTGCCAGCAAGGCGGCCGGAGGTACGGATGAGCAGTTCTTC,CASKAAGGTDEQFF
TRBV2,TRBJ1-2,once,TRBD1,TGTGCCAGCAGTGAACAGGGGGCGAGGTATGGCTACACCTTC,CASSEQGARYGYTF
TRBV5-5,TRBJ2-3,NA,NA,TGTGCCAGCAGCCCTCGACAAGGGGCAACAGATACGCAGTATTTT,CASSPRQGATDTQYF
TRBV4-1,TRBJ2-3,NA,TRBD2,TGCGCCAGCAGCCAAGTATCTAGCGGCCCCACAGATACGCAGTATTTT,CASSQVSSGPTDTQYF
TRBV5-6,TRBJ2-3,few,NA,TGTGCCAGCAGCCAGACTAGTAACGATCATACGCAGTATTTT,CASSQTSNDHTQYF
TRBV5-5,TRBJ1-1,once,TRBD1,TGTGCCAGCAGCTTCTTAGACAGGGCCACTGAAGCTTTCTTT,CASSFLDRATEAFF
TRBV3-1/TRBV3-2,TRBJ2-7,NA,TRBD2,TGTGCCAGCGGACCTAGCGGCTCCTACGAGCAGTACTTC,CASGPSGSYEQYF
TRBV19,TRBJ2-1,NA,NA,TGTGCCAGTAGTACCGTTCGCGGGGAAGGCGAGCAGTTCTTC,CASSTVRGEGEQFF
TRBV6-5,TRBJ1-2,NA,TRBD1,TGTGCCACCTTGAAGACAGGGTATGGCTACACCTTC,CATLKTGYGYTF
TRBV9,TRBJ2-1,NA,TRBD2,TGTGCCAGCAGCCAAAGACTAGCGGGAGTGACCGATGAGCAGTTCTTC,CASSQRLAGVTDEQFF
TRBV10-3,TRBJ2-7,few,TRBD2,TGTGCCATCAGTGAGCTAGCGGGAGGCCAGGCCTACGAGCAGTACTTC,CAISELAGGQAYEQYF
TRBV29-1,TRBJ1-2,NA,NA,TGCAGCGTTGAAAGCGGGATCGGTGGCTACACCTTC,CSVESGIGGYTF
TRBV30,TRBJ2-7,few,NA,TGTGCCTGGAGTGTACGTGACACCTACGAGCAGTACTTC,CAWSVRDTYEQYF
TRBV5-1,TRBJ1-1,few,TRBD1,TGCGCCAGCAGCTTGGATTCAGGACAGGACCCAAACACTGAAGCTTTCTTT,CASSLDSGQDPNTEAFF
TRBV3-1/TRBV3-2,TRBJ1-1,NA,NA,TGTGCCAGCAGCCGGAGCCTGGGAAGACAGAGAAACACTGAAGCTTTCTTT,CASSRSLGRQRNTEAFF
TRBV19,TRBJ1-2,few,TRBD1,TGTGCCAGTAGTTCCCGGGACAGGGTGAGCGGCTACACCTTC,CASSSRDRVSGYTF
TRBV6-4,TRBJ2-7,NA,TRBD2,TGTGCCAGCAAAGACGGGACTAGCGGCTACGAGCAGTACTTC,CASKDGTSGYEQYF
TRBV10-3,TRBJ1-1,NA,TRBD1,TGTGCCATTACTAAAGGGGGGACAGGGGGAGGCCTAGTTGAAGCTTTCTTT,CAITKGGTGGGLVEAFF
TRBV18,TRBJ1-1,NA,TRBD1,TGTGCCAGCTCGTCGGACAGGGCCACTGAAGCTTTCTTT,CASSSDRATEAFF
TRBV2,TRBJ2-3,NA,TRBD2,TGTGCCAGCAGTGCCACTAGCGGGAGCGGCCATACGCAGTATTTT,CASSATSGSGHTQYF
TRBV9,TRBJ1-5,NA,NA,TGTGCCAGCAGCCCTGGACAGAGCAATCAGCCCCAGCATTTT,CASSPGQSNQPQHF
TRBV9,TRBJ1-1,NA,NA,TGTGCCAGCAGCGGCGGCAGAGGGAACACTGAAGCTTTCTTT,CASSGGRGNTEAFF
TRBV14,TRBJ2-3,few,TRBD2,TGTGCCAGCAGCCAAGCCACTCTAGCGGGAGGGATCACAGATACGCAGTATTTT,CASSQATLAGGITDTQYF
TRBV19,TRBJ1-1,NA,NA,TGTGCCAGTAGTACAGGCCTACCGCCCCTATCAGCTTTCTTT,CASSTGLPPLSAFF
TRBV4-2,TRBJ2-7,NA,TRBD2,TGTGCCAGCAGCCACGGGGGGGCTAGCGGAGTTTACGAGCAGTACTTC,CASSHGGASGVYEQYF